The entry that follows covers one T cell receptor beta chain sequence. V gave up 5 bases and J gave up 0 bases; unmatched junction bases: 4. CDR3 length equals 15 residues. Germline V lookup: CDR1 MNHNY, CDR2 SVGAGI (reference sequence). Beta-chain TCR CDR3 regions were amplified from RNA transcripts. HTBI-primed first-round RT-PCR preceded second-round multiplex PCR. Via MiXCR, TCRdb re-called the multiplex PCR reads, giving one row per CDR3 protein. The sample yields some 250,000 distinct CDR3 sequences, 40% to 50% seen once. The entry originates in a study of Graves' ophthalmopathy and Graves' hyperthyroidism.

This TCR came from an adult man with Graves' ophthalmopathy. The sequencing input was peripheral blood. The gene calls are TRBV6-6 and TRBJ1-5, with TRBD1 matching 7 bases. The CDR3 coding sequence is TGTGCCAGCAGTCCCAGGGGGGCTAGCAATCAGCCCCAGCATTTT. Translating it yields CASSPRGASNQPQHF.